Listed here is a single T cell receptor (beta chain). The entry originates in a study of blood T cell repertoires in COVID-19. On the study more broadly: Nucleic acid was either cDNA or gDNA, and it came from T cells, B-cell-depleted T cells, or PBMCs.

As handled by the study authors: Amplification from reference gene primers served as the basis for estimated nucleated cell counts. Repertoires were generated with immunoSEQ multiplex PCR, while TCRdb's copy carries only in-frame clones and drops some. The V and J calls and clone size come from that table; D and trimming were worked out from the DNA. The sample yields hundreds of thousands of clones, about 83% seen once. This CDR3 spans 14 amino acids. Trimming removed 2 bases from V and 9 bases from J; junction bases left unmatched: 4. Per the germline V gene, CDR1 is SNHLY and CDR2 is FYNNEI. The Seattle site enrolled patients during active infection and followed them longitudinally.

The sequence was obtained from a woman aged 80 or over with COVID-19, enrolled during active disease. The sequenced material came from peripheral blood. The chain carries TRBV2 and TRBJ1-6; 7 positions match TRBD1. CDR3 loop: CASSENRGGSPLHF. The CDR3 bases are TGTGCCAGCAGTGAAAACAGGGGAGGTTCACCCCTCCACTTT.